This entry features one T cell receptor beta chain sequence. The junction shows a germline mismatch at one end, possibly a read error. The second PCR ran roughly 7 to 11 cycles with a sample-barcoded 5' primer and J-beta primers. TCRdb fed the 5' RACE reads into MiXCR, producing one record per CDR3 protein. Counted here are over 300,000 distinct CDR3 sequences, about half occurring once; the ten biggest clones make up 45% to 60%. The CDR3 spans 13 residues. CDR1 and CDR2 (germline): SGHTA, FQGNSA. The sample is drawn from a study of blood T cells in healthy people across ages. The chain combines TRBV7-2 with TRBJ1-1; TRBD1 matches at 7 bases. The sequence was obtained from a man between 60 and 75 years old in good health. The sample comprised blood. CDR3 protein: CASFRGMNPEAFF. In DNA, the CDR3 is TGTGCCAGCTTCAGGGGGATGAACCCTGAAGCTTTCTTT. Supplemented by reference TRBV7-2 and TRBJ1-1, the full variable domain reads GAGVSQSPSNKVTEKGKDVELRCDPISGHTALYWYRQSLGQGLEFLIYFQGNSAPDKSGLPSDRFSAERTGGSVSTLTIQRTQQEDSAVYLCASFRGMNPEAFFGQGTRLTVV.